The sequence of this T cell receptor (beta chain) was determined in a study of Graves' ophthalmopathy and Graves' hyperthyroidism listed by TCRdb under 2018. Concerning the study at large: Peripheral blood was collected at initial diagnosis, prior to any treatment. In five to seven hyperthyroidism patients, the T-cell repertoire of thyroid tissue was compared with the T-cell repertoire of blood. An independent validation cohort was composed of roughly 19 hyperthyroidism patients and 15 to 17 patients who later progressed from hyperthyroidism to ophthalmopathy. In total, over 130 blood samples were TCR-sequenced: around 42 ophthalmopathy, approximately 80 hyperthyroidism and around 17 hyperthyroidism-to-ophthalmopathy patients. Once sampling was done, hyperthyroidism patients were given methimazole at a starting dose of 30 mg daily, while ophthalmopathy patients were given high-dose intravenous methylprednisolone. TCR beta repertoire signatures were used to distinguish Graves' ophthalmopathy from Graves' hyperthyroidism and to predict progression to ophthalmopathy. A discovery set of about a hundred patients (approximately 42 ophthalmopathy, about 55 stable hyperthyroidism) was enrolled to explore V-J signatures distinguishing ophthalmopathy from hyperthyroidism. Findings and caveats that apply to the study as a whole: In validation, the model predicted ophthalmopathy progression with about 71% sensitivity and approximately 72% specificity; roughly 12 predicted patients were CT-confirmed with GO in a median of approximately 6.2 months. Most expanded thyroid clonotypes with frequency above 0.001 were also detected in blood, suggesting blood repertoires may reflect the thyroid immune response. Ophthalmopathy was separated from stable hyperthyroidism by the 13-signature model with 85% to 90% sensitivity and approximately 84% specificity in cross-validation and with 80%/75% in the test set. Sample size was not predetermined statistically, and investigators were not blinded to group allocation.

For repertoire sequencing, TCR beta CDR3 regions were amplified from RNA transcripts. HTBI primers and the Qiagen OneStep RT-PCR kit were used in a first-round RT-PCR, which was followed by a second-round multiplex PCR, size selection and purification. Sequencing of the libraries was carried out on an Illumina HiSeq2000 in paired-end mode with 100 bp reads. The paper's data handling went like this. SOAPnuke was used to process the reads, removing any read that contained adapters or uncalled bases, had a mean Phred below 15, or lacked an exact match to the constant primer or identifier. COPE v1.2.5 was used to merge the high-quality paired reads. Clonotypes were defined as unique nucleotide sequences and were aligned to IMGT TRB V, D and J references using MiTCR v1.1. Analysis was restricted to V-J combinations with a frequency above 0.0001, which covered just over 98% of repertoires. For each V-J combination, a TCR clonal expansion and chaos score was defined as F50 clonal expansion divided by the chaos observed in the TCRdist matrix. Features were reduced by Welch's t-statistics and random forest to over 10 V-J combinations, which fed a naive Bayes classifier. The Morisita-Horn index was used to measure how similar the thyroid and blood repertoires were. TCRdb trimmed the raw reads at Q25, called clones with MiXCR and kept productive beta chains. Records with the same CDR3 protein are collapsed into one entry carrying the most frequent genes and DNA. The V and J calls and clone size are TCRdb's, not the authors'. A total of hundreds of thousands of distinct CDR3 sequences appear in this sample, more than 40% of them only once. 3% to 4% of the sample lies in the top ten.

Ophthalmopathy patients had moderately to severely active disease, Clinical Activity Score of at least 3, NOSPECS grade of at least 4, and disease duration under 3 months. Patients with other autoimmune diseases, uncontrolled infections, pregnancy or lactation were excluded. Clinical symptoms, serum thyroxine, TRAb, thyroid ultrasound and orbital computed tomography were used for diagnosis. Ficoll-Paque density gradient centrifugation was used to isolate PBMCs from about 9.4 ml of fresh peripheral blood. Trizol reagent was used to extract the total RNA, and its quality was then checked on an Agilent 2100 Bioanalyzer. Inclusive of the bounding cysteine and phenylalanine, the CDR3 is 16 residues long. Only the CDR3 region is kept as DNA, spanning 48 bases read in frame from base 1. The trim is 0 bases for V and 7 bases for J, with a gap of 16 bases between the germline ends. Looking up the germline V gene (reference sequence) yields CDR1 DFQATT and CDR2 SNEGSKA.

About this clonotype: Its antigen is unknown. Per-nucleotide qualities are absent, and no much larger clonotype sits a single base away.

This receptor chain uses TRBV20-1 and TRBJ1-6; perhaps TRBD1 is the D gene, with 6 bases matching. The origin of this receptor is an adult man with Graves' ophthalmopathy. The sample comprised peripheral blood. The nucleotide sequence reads TGCAGTGCTAGAGATAGCGGGGGGCCAAGGAATTCACCCCTCCACTTT. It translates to CSARDSGGPRNSPLHF.